These 27 T cell receptor beta chains share one sample of origin, sequenced in a study of preoperative IRX-2 immunotherapy in early breast cancer. Treatment meaning: preoperative locoregional IRX-2 cytokine immunotherapy. This table comes from immunoSEQ multiplex PCR, and its TCRdb copy is limited to in-frame clones, with some not included. The sample lists 40,000 to 50,000 clones; approximately 75% were seen once. The specimen was tumor tissue, collected after IRX-2 immunotherapy. Every receptor here comes from a human donor with breast cancer.

The rearrangement links TRBV12-5 to TRBJ2-3; no clear D gene. The CDR3 has 15 residues. Per the germline V gene, CDR1 is LGHNT and CDR2 is FRNRAP. Between the trimmed V and J ends, which lost 1 base and 1 base, there was a span of 9 bases. The CDR3 DNA follows: TGTGCTAGTGGTTTGGGGGCCATTCGCACAGATACGCAGTATTTT. Its translation is CASGLGAIRTDTQYF.

The CDR3: CASSTQQNTEAFF. The CDR3 DNA sequence: TGTGCCAGCAGCACCCAGCAGAACACTGAAGCTTTCTTT. The gene calls are TRBV7-4 and TRBJ1-1; D gene uncertain. Per the germline V gene, CDR1 is SGHVT and CDR2 is SQSDAQ. With 5 bases removed from V and 1 base from J, the gap between germline ends came to 8 bases. This CDR3 comprises 13 residues.

V is TRBV7-1 and J is TRBJ2-1; 10 bases fit TRBD2. TRBV7-1 is an ORF for which the function is uncertain. The length of the CDR3 is 19 residues. The V segment lost 4 bases and the J segment 4 bases; nucleotides outside the gene matches: 16. Here the CDR3 DNA reads TGTGCCAGCAGCTTAGCATGGGCTAGCGGGAGTGGGGGATACAATGAGCAGTTCTTC. Translated, it gives CASSLAWASGSGGYNEQFF.

This clone was seen only once. The chain uses TRBV19 and TRBJ2-2; D unresolved. The CDR3 runs to 13 residues. The germline gives CDR1 LNHDA, CDR2 SQIVND (reference sequence). Trimming left V 11 bases short and J 6 bases short, with 16 bases between. CDR3 nucleotide sequence: TGTGCCGCTAAAACTCTGGGCCCCGGGGAGCTGTTTTTT. It is translated as CAAKTLGPGELFF. Variable domain in full (rest from reference TRBV19 and TRBJ2-2): DGGITQSPKYLFRKEGQNVTLSCEQNLNHDAMYWYRQDPGQGLRLIYYSQIVNDFQKGDIAEGYSVSREKKESFPLTVTSAQKNPTAFYLCAAKTLGPGELFFGEGSRLTVL.

This rearrangement joins TRBV19 to TRBJ2-3; 8 bases fit TRBD2. The germline gives CDR1 LNHDA, CDR2 SQIVND (reference sequence). V shed 7 bases, J shed 1 base, and the junction held 4 bases outside the gene matches. CDR3 size: 14 residues. CDR3 DNA sequence: TGTGCCAGTAAGTTTAGCGGGGGCACAGATACGCAGTATTTT. Encoded protein: CASKFSGGTDTQYF.

The chain carries TRBV6-8 and TRBJ1-2; D might be TRBD1 (6 bases). The CDR3 is made up of 12 amino acids. The V end lost 5 bases, the J end lost 3 bases, and 7 bases lay between the germline ends. Germline assignment: CDR1 MNHGY and CDR2 SAAAGT. CDR3 region: CASSPGDYGYTF. DNA of the CDR3: TGTGCCAGCAGTCCAGGGGACTATGGCTACACCTTC.

The chain has TRBV23-1 and TRBJ2-4; D may correspond to TRBD1 or TRBD2 (6 bases each). TRBV23-1 is given ORF status, its function remaining uncertain. The CDR3 runs to 15 residues. V was pared by 1 base and J by 6 bases, with 13 bases between. The CDR3 sequence: CASSQYREERNIQYF. The DNA of the CDR3 is TGCGCCAGCAGTCAATACAGGGAGGAGAGAAACATTCAGTACTTC.

The rearrangement joins TRBV5-1 to TRBJ1-1; TRBD1 matches 8 bases. The length of the CDR3 is 14 residues. Losses at the gene ends were 4 bases for V and 3 bases for J; bases not matched to a gene: 5. The germline gives CDR1 SGHRS, CDR2 YFSETQ. CDR3 DNA sequence: TGCGCCAGCAGCCAGACAGGGGTTCACACTGAAGCTTTCTTT. Its protein is CASSQTGVHTEAFF.

The rearrangement uses TRBV14 and TRBJ1-1; D remains ambiguous. V was cut by 0 bases and J by 2 bases, with 7 bases left in between. The CDR3 contains 14 residues. Germline-derived CDR1 and CDR2 are SGHDN and FVKESK. For the CDR3, the DNA is TGTGCCAGCAGCCAAGATATGGGAAACACTGAAGCTTTCTTT. It yields the protein CASSQDMGNTEAFF.

This chain uses TRBV30 with TRBJ2-7; no firm D call. V lost 0 bases and J lost 7, with 10 bases in between. This CDR3 spans 12 amino acids. The germline V gene has CDR1 GTSNPN and CDR2 SVGIG (reference sequence). CDR3: CAWSVTSREQYF. CDR3 DNA: TGTGCCTGGAGTGTAACCAGTCGGGAGCAGTACTTC.

The genes are TRBV6-8 and TRBJ1-2; 7 bases align to TRBD1. Per the germline V gene, CDR1 is MNHGY and CDR2 is SAAAGT. J lost 2 bases, V lost 7 bases, and 7 bases had no gene match. This CDR3 comprises 14 residues. DNA of the CDR3: TGTGCCAGCAAGACCGGGACAGAAAACTATGGCTACACCTTC. Its translation is CASKTGTENYGYTF.

This sequence joins TRBV7-1 and TRBJ2-1, with D perhaps TRBD2 (5 bases). TRBV7-1 has ORF status, its function being uncertain. Trimming left V 4 bases short and J 2 bases short, with 9 bases between. The CDR3 has 14 amino acids. CDR3 loop: CASSLEVAYNEQFF. CDR3 nucleotides: TGTGCCAGCAGCTTGGAGGTAGCCTACAATGAGCAGTTCTTC.

The chain is built from TRBV7-6 and TRBJ1-2, with 9 bases identical to TRBD1. With 4 bases clipped from V and 5 bases from J, the junction kept 5 bases outside the gene matches. CDR1 and CDR2 from the germline V gene are SGHVS and FNYEAQ. This CDR3 spans 14 amino acids. The CDR3 sequence: CASSSGQGIYGYTF. CDR3 nucleotides: TGTGCCAGCAGCTCTGGACAGGGGATATATGGCTACACCTTC.

This clone was observed a few times. The chain uses TRBV11-3 and TRBJ2-2, with 13 bases fitting TRBD2. CDR1 and CDR2 from the germline V gene are SGHNT and YENEEA. The CDR3 runs 16 residues. The ends lost 3 bases at V and 7 bases at J; junction bases unmatched: 5. CDR3: CASSFTSGGANGELFF. CDR3 nucleotide sequence: TGTGCCAGCAGCTTTACTAGCGGGGGGGCCAACGGGGAGCTGTTTTTT.

The chain has TRBV5-1 and TRBJ2-5; possibly TRBD1 or TRBD2 for D (5 bases each). Trimming left V 0 bases short and J 4 bases short, with 16 bases between. Germline CDR1 reads SGHRS; CDR2 reads YFSETQ. There are 16 residues in the CDR3. For the CDR3, the DNA is TGCGCCAGCAGCTTGGCCGCCTTCTCGGGGACAGAGACCCAGTACTTC. It yields the protein CASSLAAFSGTETQYF.

The CDR3 region is CASTETGAETQYF. For the CDR3, the DNA is TGTGCCAGCACCGAGACAGGGGCCGAGACCCAGTACTTC. The chain is built from TRBV6-8 and TRBJ2-5, with 8 bases aligning to TRBD1. Germline CDR1 and CDR2: MNHGY and SAAAGT. V gave up 7 bases and J gave up 5 bases; unmatched junction bases: 6. The CDR3 extends over 13 amino acids.

The chain employs TRBV5-1 and TRBJ1-2, with 8 bases fitting TRBD1. The CDR3 is 14 amino acids. V lost 4 bases to trimming and J lost 6 bases; unmatched junction nucleotides: 8. Germline assignment: CDR1 SGHRS and CDR2 YFSETQ. The CDR3 region has the DNA TGCGCCAGCAGCCCGGGGGACAGGAACAATGGCTACACCTTC. Translated, it gives CASSPGDRNNGYTF.

This clone was observed a few times. One end of the junction is discordant with germline, which a read error may explain. The J gene is TRBJ1-1, the V gene TRBV15; 7 bases line up with TRBD1. The germline CDR1 and CDR2 sequences are LNHNV and YYDKDF (reference sequence). The CDR3 spans 15 residues. The CDR3 here is CAISRDGQENTEAFF. The CDR3 bases are TGTGCCATCAGCAGAGACGGACAGGAGAACACTGAAGCTTTCTTT.

The chain employs TRBV19 and TRBJ1-4, with unresolved D. The CDR3 consists of 15 residues. The germline CDR1 and CDR2 sequences are LNHDA and SQIVND (reference sequence). Trimming shortened V by 5 bases and J by 6 bases, and 16 bases separated the two germline ends. The CDR3 nucleotides are TGTGCCAGTAGTCCAACACTCCTGCCGGATGAAAAACTGTTTTTT. It translates to CASSPTLLPDEKLFF. Full variable domain (rest looked up from reference TRBV19 and TRBJ1-4): DGGITQSPKYLFRKEGQNVTLSCEQNLNHDAMYWYRQDPGQGLRLIYYSQIVNDFQKGDIAEGYSVSREKKESFPLTVTSAQKNPTAFYLCASSPTLLPDEKLFFGSGTQLSVL.

The chain employs TRBV5-1 and TRBJ2-1, with D unresolved. The CDR3 contains 14 residues. V was clipped by 2 bases and J by 0 bases, with 6 bases between them. CDR1 is SGHRS, CDR2 YFSETQ, per germline. The CDR3 nucleotides read TGCGCCAGCAGCTTTCGGAGCTCCTACAATGAGCAGTTCTTC. This encodes CASSFRSSYNEQFF.

The chain recombines TRBV11-3 with TRBJ1-5; 8 bases are shared with TRBD1. The junction had 4 bases not matched to a gene; V was cut back by 4 bases and J by 5 bases. From germline, CDR1 is SGHNT and CDR2 YENEEA. The length of the CDR3 is 14 residues. The CDR3 reads CASSSTGDYQPQHF. The CDR3 DNA sequence: TGTGCCAGCAGCTCGACAGGGGATTATCAGCCCCAGCATTTT.

The V gene is TRBV5-1, the J gene TRBJ2-2; TRBD1 aligns across 8 bases. Germline loops: CDR1 SGHRS, CDR2 YFSETQ. The CDR3 covers 16 residues. J lost 2 bases, V lost 5 bases, and 8 bases had no gene match. The CDR3 DNA is TGCGCCAGCAGTCGACAGGGGACGCTTAACACCGGGGAGCTGTTTTTT. Translation gives CASSRQGTLNTGELFF. The full variable domain, rest sourced from reference TRBV5-1 and TRBJ2-2, is KAGVTQTPRYLIKTRGQQVTLSCSPISGHRSVSWYQQTPGQGLQFLFEYFSETQRNKGNFPGRFSGRQFSNSRSEMNVSTLELGDSALYLCASSRQGTLNTGELFFGEGSRLTVL.

The rearrangement links TRBV6-4 to TRBJ1-1; 10 bases map to TRBD1. The CDR3 has 14 residues. Germline CDR1 MRHNA, CDR2 SNTAGT. The ends lost 10 bases at V and 5 bases at J; junction bases unmatched: 10. The CDR3 DNA follows: TGTGCCATCAGGGGGGACAGGGGAGAGACTGAAGCTTTCTTT. Protein product: CAIRGDRGETEAFF.

The rearrangement uses TRBV5-1 and TRBJ2-7; 8 bases fit TRBD1. The J segment lost 2 bases and the V segment lost 5 bases, leaving 12 bases of the junction unmatched. CDR3 length: 16 amino acids. The V gene's germline CDR1 is SGHRS and CDR2 YFSETQ. CDR3 sequence: CASSPSPDRVAYEQYF. The CDR3 coding sequence is TGCGCCAGCAGTCCCAGCCCGGACAGGGTAGCCTACGAGCAGTACTTC.

The genes are TRBV11-3 and TRBJ2-1, with 7 bases aligning to TRBD2. CDR1 is SGHNT and CDR2 is YENEEA in the germline V gene. CDR3 length: 18 residues. Trimming took 0 bases from V and 2 from J; bases not matched to a gene: 10. DNA of the CDR3: TGTGCCAGCAGCTTAGATCAGGGCGGGAGCGGAACCTACAATGAGCAGTTCTTC. Translation gives CASSLDQGGSGTYNEQFF. The whole variable domain, filled in from reference TRBV11-3 and TRBJ2-1, reads EAGVVQSPRYKIIEKKQPVAFWCNPISGHNTLYWYLQNLGQGPELLIRYENEEAVDDSQLPKDRFSAERLKGVDSTLKIQPAELGDSAVYLCASSLDQGGSGTYNEQFFGPGTRLTVL.

This clone came up a few times. This sequence joins TRBV6-8 and TRBJ2-7; tentative D call: TRBD1 (6 bases). Trimming pared 2 bases from V and 0 bases from J, leaving 11 bases between. Germline assignment: CDR1 MNHGY and CDR2 SAAAGT. CDR3 length: 15 amino acids. The DNA of the CDR3 is TGTGCCAGCAGTTACGCGGCAGGGGTCTCCTACGAGCAGTACTTC. This codes for CASSYAAGVSYEQYF.

The V call is TRBV19, the J call TRBJ2-6; no firm D call. This CDR3 has 14 amino acids. Between the trimmed V and J ends, which lost 7 bases and 2 bases, there was a span of 9 bases. Per germline, CDR1 LNHDA and CDR2 SQIVND (reference sequence). CDR3 sequence reads: CASKDGPGANVLTF. The DNA of the CDR3 is TGTGCCAGTAAAGATGGACCTGGGGCCAACGTCCTGACTTTC.